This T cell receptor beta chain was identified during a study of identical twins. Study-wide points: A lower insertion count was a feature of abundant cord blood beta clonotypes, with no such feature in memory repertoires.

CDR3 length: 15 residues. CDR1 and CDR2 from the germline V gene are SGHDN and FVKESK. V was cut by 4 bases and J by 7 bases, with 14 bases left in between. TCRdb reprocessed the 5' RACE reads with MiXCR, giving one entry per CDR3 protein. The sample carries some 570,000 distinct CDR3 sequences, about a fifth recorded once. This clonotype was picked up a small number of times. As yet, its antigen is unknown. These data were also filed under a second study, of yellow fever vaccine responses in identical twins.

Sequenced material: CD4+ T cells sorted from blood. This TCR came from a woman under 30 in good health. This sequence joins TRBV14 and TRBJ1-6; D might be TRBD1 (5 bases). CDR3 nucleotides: TGTGCCAGCAGCCGGGACGGCCGAAACAATTCACCCCTCCACTTT. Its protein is CASSRDGRNNSPLHF.